These 3 T cell receptor beta chains came from one sample sequenced in a study of T cell responses to AZD1222 COVID-19 vaccine. Profiling relied on immunoSEQ multiplex PCR, and the TCRdb table lists in-frame clones only, not all of them. The repertoire includes roughly 160,000 clones, 90% to 95% of them detected once, and approximately 0.88% sits in the top ten. The material sequenced was peripheral blood, taken on day 0 of AZD1222 vaccination. The receptors here all came from an adult in good health.

The genes are TRBV10-2 and TRBJ2-7; D unclear. The CDR3 runs 13 residues. V gave up 6 bases and J gave up 0 bases, with 9 bases separating them. The germline CDR1 and CDR2 sequences are WSHSY and SAAADI. The CDR3 loop is CASRTASSYEQYF. CDR3 nucleotide sequence: TGCGCCAGCAGGACCGCCAGCTCCTACGAGCAGTACTTC.

The chain employs TRBV6-2 or TRBV6-3 and TRBJ1-1; a possible D gene is TRBD1 (5 bases). The germline V and J ends were trimmed by 4 bases and 4 bases, with 13 bases remaining between them. The CDR3 length is 14 residues. Germline assignment: CDR1 MNHEY and CDR2 SVGEGT. The CDR3 sequence is CASSWTFLSTEAFF. The DNA for the CDR3 is TGTGCCAGCAGTTGGACATTTTTGAGCACTGAAGCTTTCTTT.

This chain's CDR3 is CASSQLAVLPYYGYTF. The CDR3 bases are TGCGCCAGCAGCCAATTGGCGGTACTACCGTACTATGGCTACACCTTC. The V and J genes are TRBV4-1 and TRBJ1-2; D not resolved. This CDR3 has 16 residues. V was cut by 2 bases and J by 3 bases, with 16 bases left in between. Germline V lookup: CDR1 MGHRA, CDR2 YSYEKL.